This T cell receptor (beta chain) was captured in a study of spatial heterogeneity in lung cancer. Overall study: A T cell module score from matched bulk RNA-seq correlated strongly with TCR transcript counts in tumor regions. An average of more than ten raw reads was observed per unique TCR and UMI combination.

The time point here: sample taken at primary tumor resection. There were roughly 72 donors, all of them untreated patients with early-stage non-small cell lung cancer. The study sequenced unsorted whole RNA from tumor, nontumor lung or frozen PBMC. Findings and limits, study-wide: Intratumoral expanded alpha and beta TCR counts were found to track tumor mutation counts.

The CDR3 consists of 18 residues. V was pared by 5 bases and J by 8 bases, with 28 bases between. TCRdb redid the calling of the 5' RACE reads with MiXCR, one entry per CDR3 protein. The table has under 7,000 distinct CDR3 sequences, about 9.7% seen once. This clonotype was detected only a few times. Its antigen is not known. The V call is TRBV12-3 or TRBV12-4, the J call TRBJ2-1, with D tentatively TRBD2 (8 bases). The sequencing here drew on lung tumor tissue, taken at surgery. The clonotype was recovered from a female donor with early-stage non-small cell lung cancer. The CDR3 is CASSPFFFPGLGGDEQFF. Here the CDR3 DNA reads TGTGCCAGCAGTCCCTTCTTTTTTCCGGGACTAGGGGGCGATGAGCAGTTCTTC.